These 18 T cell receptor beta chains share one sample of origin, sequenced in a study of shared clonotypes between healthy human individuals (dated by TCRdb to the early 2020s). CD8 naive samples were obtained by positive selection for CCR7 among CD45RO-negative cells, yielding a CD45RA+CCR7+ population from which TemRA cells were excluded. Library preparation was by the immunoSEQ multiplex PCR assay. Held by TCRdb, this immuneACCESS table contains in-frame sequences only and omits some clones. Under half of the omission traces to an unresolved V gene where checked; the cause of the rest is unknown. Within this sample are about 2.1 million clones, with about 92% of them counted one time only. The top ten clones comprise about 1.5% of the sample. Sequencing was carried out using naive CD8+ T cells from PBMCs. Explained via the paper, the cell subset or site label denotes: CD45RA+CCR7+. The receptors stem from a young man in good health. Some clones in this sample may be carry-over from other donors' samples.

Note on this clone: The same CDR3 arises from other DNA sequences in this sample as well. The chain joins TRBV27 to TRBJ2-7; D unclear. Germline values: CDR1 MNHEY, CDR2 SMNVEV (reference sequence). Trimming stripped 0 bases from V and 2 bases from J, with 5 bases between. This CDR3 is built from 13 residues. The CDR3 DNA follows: TGTGCCAGCAGTTTATCAAGGACCTACGAGCAGTACTTC. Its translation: CASSLSRTYEQYF.

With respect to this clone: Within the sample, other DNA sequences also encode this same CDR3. CDR3 in amino acids: CASSLYGGGYGYTF. The DNA of the CDR3 is TGTGCCAGCAGTTTATACGGGGGCGGGTATGGCTACACCTTC. This chain links TRBV27 with TRBJ1-2; tentatively, D is TRBD1 (6 bases). CDR1 and CDR2 from the germline V gene are MNHEY and SMNVEV (reference sequence). With 1 base removed from V and 5 bases from J, the gap between germline ends came to 11 bases. The CDR3 spans 14 residues.

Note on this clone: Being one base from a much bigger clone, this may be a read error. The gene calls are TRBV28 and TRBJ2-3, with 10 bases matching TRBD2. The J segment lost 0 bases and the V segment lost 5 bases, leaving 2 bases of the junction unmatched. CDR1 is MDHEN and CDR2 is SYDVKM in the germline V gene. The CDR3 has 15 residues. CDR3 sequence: CASSVTSGSTDTQYF. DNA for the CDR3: TGTGCCAGCAGTGTGACTAGCGGGAGCACAGATACGCAGTATTTT.

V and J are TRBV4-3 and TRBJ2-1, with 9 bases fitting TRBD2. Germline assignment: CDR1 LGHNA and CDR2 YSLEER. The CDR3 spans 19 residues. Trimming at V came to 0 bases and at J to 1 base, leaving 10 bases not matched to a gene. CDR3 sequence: CASSQDSGVTSGSYNEQFF. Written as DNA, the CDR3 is TGCGCCAGCAGCCAAGATAGCGGGGTGACTAGCGGATCCTACAATGAGCAGTTCTTC.

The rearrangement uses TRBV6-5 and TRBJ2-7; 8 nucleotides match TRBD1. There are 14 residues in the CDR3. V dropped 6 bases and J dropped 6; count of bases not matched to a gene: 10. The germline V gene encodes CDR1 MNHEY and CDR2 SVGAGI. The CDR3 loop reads CASRHQGASGEQYF. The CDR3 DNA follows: TGTGCCAGCAGACACCAGGGGGCCTCGGGCGAGCAGTACTTC.

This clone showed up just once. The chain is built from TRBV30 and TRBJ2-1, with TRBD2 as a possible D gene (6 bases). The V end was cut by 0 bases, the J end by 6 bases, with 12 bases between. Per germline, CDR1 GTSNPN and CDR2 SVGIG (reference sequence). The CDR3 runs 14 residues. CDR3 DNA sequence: TGTGCCTGGAGTGTACTGGACTACCCCAATGAGCAGTTCTTC. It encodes CAWSVLDYPNEQFF. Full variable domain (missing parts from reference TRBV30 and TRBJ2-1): SQTIHQWPATLVQPVGSPLSLECTVEGTSNPNLYWYRQAAGRGLQLLFYSVGIGQISSEVPQNLSASRPQDRQFILSSKKLLLSDSGFYLCAWSVLDYPNEQFFGPGTRLTVL.

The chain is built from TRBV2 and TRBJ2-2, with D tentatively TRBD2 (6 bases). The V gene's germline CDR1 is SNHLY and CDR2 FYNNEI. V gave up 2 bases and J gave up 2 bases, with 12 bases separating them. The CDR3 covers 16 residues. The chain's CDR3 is CASSERLADNTGELFF. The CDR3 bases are TGTGCCAGCAGTGAAAGATTAGCGGATAACACCGGGGAGCTGTTTTTT. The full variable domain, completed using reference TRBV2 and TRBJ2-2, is EPEVTQTPSHQVTQMGQEVILRCVPISNHLYFYWYRQILGQKVEFLVSFYNNEISEKSEIFDDQFSVERPDGSNFTLKIRSTKLEDSAMYFCASSERLADNTGELFFGEGSRLTVL.

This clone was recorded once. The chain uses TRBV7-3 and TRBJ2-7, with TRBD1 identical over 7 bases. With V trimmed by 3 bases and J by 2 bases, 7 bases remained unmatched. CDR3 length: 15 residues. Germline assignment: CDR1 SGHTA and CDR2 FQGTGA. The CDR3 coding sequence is TGTGCCAGCAGCTTGGGAGCAGGGGGTGCCTACGAGCAGTACTTC. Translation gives CASSLGAGGAYEQYF.

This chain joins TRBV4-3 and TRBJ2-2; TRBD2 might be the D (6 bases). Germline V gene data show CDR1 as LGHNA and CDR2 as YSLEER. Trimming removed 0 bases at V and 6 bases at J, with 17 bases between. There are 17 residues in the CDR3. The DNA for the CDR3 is TGCGCCAGCAGCCAAGATAGGCAGGAGGGCCTCGCCGGGGAGCTGTTTTTT. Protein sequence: CASSQDRQEGLAGELFF.

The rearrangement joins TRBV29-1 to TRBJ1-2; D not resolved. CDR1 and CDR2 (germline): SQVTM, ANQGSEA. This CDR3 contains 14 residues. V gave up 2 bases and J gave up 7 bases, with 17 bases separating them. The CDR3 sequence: CSVELTRLGGGYTF. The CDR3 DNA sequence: TGCAGCGTTGAATTGACCCGGCTTGGTGGTGGCTACACCTTC.

The CDR3 spells CASSPRDSPYHTDTQYF. The CDR3 DNA sequence: TGTGCCAGCAGCCCCCGGGACTCCCCCTACCACACAGATACGCAGTATTTT. The V gene is TRBV13, the J gene TRBJ2-3; possibly TRBD2 for D (6 bases). Trimming took 5 bases from V and 2 from J, leaving 20 bases between them. The germline gives CDR1 PRHDT, CDR2 FYEKMQ (reference sequence). The CDR3 is 17 amino acids.

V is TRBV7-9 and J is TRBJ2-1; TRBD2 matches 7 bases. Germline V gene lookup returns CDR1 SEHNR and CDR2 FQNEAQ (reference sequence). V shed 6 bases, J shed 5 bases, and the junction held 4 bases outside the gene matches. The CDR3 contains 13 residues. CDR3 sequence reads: CASRLAVDNEQFF. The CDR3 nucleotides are TGTGCCAGCAGGCTAGCGGTCGACAATGAGCAGTTCTTC.

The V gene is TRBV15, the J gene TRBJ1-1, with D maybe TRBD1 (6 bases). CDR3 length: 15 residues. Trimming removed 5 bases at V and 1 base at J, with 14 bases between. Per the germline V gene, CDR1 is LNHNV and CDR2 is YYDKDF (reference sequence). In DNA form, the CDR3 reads TGTGCCACCAGCGGCAGGGGCTGGAGGAACACTGAAGCTTTCTTT. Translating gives CATSGRGWRNTEAFF. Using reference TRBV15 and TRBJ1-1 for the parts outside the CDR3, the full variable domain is DAMVIQNPRYQVTQFGKPVTLSCSQTLNHNVMYWYQQKSSQAPKLLFHYYDKDFNNEADTPDNFQSRRPNTSFCFLDIRSPGLGDTAMYLCATSGRGWRNTEAFFGQGTRLTVV.

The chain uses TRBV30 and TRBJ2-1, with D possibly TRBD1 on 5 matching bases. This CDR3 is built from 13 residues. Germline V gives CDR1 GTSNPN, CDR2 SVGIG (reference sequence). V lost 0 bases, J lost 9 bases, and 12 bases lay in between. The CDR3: CAWSVGTGAEQFF. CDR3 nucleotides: TGTGCCTGGAGTGTTGGTACAGGCGCTGAGCAGTTCTTC. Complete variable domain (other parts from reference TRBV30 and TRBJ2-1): SQTIHQWPATLVQPVGSPLSLECTVEGTSNPNLYWYRQAAGRGLQLLFYSVGIGQISSEVPQNLSASRPQDRQFILSSKKLLLSDSGFYLCAWSVGTGAEQFFGPGTRLTVL.

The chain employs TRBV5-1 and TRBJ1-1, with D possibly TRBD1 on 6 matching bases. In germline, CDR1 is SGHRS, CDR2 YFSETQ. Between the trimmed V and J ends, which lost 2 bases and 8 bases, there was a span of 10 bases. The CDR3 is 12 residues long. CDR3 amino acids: CASSLLQGEAFF. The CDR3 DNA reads TGCGCCAGCAGCTTACTACAGGGAGAAGCTTTCTTT.

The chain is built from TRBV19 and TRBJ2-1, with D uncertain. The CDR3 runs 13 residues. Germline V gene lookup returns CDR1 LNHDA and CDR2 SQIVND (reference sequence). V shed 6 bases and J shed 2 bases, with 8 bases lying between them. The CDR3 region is CASRLSTYNEQFF. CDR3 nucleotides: TGTGCCAGTAGGTTGTCGACCTACAATGAGCAGTTCTTC.

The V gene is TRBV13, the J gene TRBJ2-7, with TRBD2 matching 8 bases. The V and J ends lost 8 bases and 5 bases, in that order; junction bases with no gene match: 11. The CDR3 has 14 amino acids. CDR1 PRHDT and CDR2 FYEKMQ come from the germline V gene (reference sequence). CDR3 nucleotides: TGTGCCAGCCGCCGGCGGGAGGCCGTGGACGAGCAGTACTTC. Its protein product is CASRRREAVDEQYF.

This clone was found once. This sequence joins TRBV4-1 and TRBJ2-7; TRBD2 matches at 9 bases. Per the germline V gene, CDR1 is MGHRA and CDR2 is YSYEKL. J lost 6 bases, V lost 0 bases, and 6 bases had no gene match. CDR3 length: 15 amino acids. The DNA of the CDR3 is TGCGCCAGCAGCCAAGAGGGGACTAGCCGCCTCGAGCAGTACTTC. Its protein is CASSQEGTSRLEQYF.